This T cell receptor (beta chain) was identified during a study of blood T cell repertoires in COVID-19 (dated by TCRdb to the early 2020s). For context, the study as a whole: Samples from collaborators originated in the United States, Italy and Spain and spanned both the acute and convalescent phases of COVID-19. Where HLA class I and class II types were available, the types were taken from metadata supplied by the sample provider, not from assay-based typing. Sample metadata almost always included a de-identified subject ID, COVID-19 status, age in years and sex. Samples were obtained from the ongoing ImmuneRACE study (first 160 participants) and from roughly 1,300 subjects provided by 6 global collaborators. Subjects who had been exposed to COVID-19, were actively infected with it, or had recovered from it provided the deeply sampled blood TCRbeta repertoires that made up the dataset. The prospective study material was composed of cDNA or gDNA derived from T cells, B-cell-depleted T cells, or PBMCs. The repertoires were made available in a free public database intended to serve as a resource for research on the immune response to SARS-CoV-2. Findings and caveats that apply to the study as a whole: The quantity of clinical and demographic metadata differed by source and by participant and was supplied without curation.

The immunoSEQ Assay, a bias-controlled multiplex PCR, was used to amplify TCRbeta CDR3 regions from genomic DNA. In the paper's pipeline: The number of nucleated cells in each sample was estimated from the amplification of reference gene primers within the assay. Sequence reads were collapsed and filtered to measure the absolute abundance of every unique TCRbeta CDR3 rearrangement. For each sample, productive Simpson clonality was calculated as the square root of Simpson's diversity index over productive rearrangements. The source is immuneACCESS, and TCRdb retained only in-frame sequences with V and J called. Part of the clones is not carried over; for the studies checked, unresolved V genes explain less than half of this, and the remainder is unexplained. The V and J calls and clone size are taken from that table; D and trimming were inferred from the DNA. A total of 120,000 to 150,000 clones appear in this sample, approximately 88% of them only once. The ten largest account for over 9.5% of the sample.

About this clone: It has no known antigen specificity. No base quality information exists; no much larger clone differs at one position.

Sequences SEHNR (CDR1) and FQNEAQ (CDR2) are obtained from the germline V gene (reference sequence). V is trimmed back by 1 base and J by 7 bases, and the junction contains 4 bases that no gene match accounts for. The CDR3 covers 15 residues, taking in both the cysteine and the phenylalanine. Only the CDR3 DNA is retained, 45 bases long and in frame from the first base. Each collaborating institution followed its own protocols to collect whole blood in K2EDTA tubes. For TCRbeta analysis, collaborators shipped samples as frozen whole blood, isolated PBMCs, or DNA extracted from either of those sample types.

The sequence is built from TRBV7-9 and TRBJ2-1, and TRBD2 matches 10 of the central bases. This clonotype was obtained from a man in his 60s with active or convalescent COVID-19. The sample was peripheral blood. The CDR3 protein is CASSLGSGRTNEQFF. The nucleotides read TGTGCCAGCAGCTTAGGTAGCGGGAGGACGAATGAGCAGTTCTTC. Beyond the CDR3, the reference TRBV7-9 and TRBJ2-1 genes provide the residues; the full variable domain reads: DTGVSQNPRHKITKRGQNVTFRCDPISEHNRLYWYRQTLGQGPEFLTYFQNEAQLEKSRLLSDRFSAERPKGSFSTLEIQRTEQGDSAMYLCASSLGSGRTNEQFFGPGTRLTVL.